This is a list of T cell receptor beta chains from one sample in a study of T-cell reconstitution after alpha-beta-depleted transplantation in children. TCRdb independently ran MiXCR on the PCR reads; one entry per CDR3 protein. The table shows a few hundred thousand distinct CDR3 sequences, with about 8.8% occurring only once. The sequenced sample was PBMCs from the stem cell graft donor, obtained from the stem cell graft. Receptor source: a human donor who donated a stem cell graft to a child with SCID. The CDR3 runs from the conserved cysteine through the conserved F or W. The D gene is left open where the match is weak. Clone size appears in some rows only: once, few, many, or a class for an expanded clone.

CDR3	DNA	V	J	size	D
CASSRAGNEQFF	TGCGCCAGCAGCCGGGCGGGGAATGAGCAGTTCTTC	TRBV5-1	TRBJ2-1	many	-
CASSSLDGSVDTQYF	TGCGCCAGCAGCTCCCTAGATGGTTCGGTAGATACGCAGTATTTT	TRBV5-1	TRBJ2-3	many	-
CASSRMDGGNSEAFF	TGTGCCAGCAGCCGAATGGACGGAGGGAACAGTGAAGCTTTCTTT	TRBV7-9	TRBJ1-1	-	-
CASSKVGPKEPLTYEQYF	TGTGCCAGCAGCAAAGTGGGGCCGAAGGAGCCACTAACCTACGAGCAGTACTTC	TRBV21-1	TRBJ2-7	-	-
CASSPSGGTPLRRETQYF	TGCGCCAGCAGCCCGAGCGGGGGGACCCCCCTAAGAAGGGAGACCCAGTACTTC	TRBV5-1	TRBJ2-5	-	TRBD2
CASSLEQGRYEQYF	TGTGCCAGCAGCTTAGAGCAGGGTCGCTACGAGCAGTACTTC	TRBV7-2	TRBJ2-7	few	-
CASSIQGHTGELFF	TGTGCCAGCAGCATCCAGGGCCACACCGGGGAGCTGTTTTTT	TRBV7-2	TRBJ2-2	many	-
CASSLVHREETQYF	TGTGCCAGCAGCTTAGTTCACAGGGAAGAGACCCAGTACTTC	TRBV7-9	TRBJ2-5	many	-
CASSSGIFYEQYF	TGTGCCAGCAGTTCCGGGATTTTCTACGAGCAGTACTTC	TRBV2	TRBJ2-7	many	-
CASRLDRKNTEAFF	TGCGCCAGCAGGTTGGACAGAAAGAACACTGAAGCTTTCTTT	TRBV5-1	TRBJ1-1	many	-
CASSRLLSAGDEKLFF	TGCGCCAGCAGCCGGCTCCTGAGCGCAGGGGATGAAAAACTGTTTTTT	TRBV4-3	TRBJ1-4	few	-
CASSSTIAGTYNEQFF	TGTGCCAGCAGTTCCACTATAGCGGGGACCTACAATGAGCAGTTCTTC	TRBV6-5	TRBJ2-1	many	TRBD2
CASSKGGNQPQHF	TGTGCCAGCAGCAAGGGAGGCAATCAGCCCCAGCATTTT	TRBV7-9	TRBJ1-5	many	-
CASSPAFGSNTGELFF	TGTGCCAGCAGCCCCGCATTTGGGTCGAACACCGGGGAGCTGTTTTTT	TRBV11-3	TRBJ2-2	-	-
CATGGAHTGELFF	TGTGCCACAGGAGGGGCTCACACCGGGGAGCTGTTTTTT	TRBV24-1	TRBJ2-2	few	-
CASSGGTEVATNEKLFF	TGCGCCAGCAGCGGCGGGACAGAAGTTGCAACTAATGAAAAACTGTTTTTT	TRBV5-1	TRBJ1-4	many	TRBD1
CASSPGGRSSYEQYF	TGTGCCAGCAGCCCAGGGGGCAGAAGCTCCTACGAGCAGTACTTC	TRBV3-1	TRBJ2-7	few	TRBD1
CASSNRRTGGELGDTTDTQYF	TGTGCCAGCAGCAACCGCAGGACAGGGGGCGAATTGGGTGACACCACAGATACGCAGTATTTT	TRBV6-4	TRBJ2-3	many	TRBD1
CASSSDGPRGPQHF	TGTGCCAGCAGTTCTGACGGCCCCCGGGGGCCCCAGCATTTT	TRBV6-2/TRBV6-3	TRBJ1-5	many	-
CASSLFPSGLAGIYNEQFF	TGTGCCAGCAGCCTATTCCCCTCCGGACTAGCGGGGATCTACAATGAGCAGTTCTTC	TRBV6-5	TRBJ2-1	many	TRBD2
CASSLASGASYNEQFF	TGCGCCAGCAGCTTGGCAAGCGGGGCCTCCTACAATGAGCAGTTCTTC	TRBV5-1	TRBJ2-1	few	TRBD2
CASSFEGRYGYTF	TGTGCCAGCAGTTTCGAAGGCCGCTATGGCTACACCTTC	TRBV6-5	TRBJ1-2	-	-
CASSLVEQNYGYTF	TGTGCCAGCAGCTTGGTAGAACAGAATTATGGCTACACCTTC	TRBV5-6	TRBJ1-2	medium-sized	-
CSARDRKGLTEAFF	TGCAGTGCTAGAGATCGGAAAGGGTTGACTGAAGCTTTCTTT	TRBV20-1	TRBJ1-1	many	-
CASSLGPGQSQGEQFF	TGTGCCAGCAGCTTGGGTCCAGGACAGTCCCAAGGGGAGCAGTTCTTC	TRBV5-6	TRBJ2-1	many	-
CSADRLTFNTGELFF	TGCAGTGCCGATCGCCTAACCTTCAACACCGGGGAGCTGTTTTTT	TRBV20-1	TRBJ2-2	many	-
CASSHGTGNGYTF	TGTGCCAGCAGCCATGGGACAGGGAATGGCTACACCTTC	TRBV3-1	TRBJ1-2	many	TRBD1
CSGGPRNTEAFF	TGCAGTGGGGGTCCGCGGAACACTGAAGCTTTCTTT	TRBV20-1	TRBJ1-1	many	-
CSAPRDSQTQYF	TGCAGTGCCCCCCGGGACAGTCAGACCCAGTACTTC	TRBV20-1	TRBJ2-5	many	TRBD1
CASSLGLTRGNTIYF	TGTGCCAGCAGTTTGGGCCTAACGCGCGGAAACACCATATATTTT	TRBV28	TRBJ1-3	few	-
CASTLQGAQGYGYTF	TGTGCCAGCACCCTCCAGGGGGCGCAGGGCTATGGCTACACCTTC	TRBV12-3/TRBV12-4	TRBJ1-2	many	TRBD1
CSVEDGNYGYTF	TGCAGCGTTGAAGACGGGAACTATGGCTACACCTTC	TRBV29-1	TRBJ1-2	many	-
CAISDRQGGSYEQYF	TGTGCCATCAGTGACCGACAGGGGGGCTCCTACGAGCAGTACTTC	TRBV10-3	TRBJ2-7	few	TRBD1
CASSLEGGRNQPQHF	TGCGCCAGCAGCTTGGAAGGGGGGAGAAATCAGCCCCAGCATTTT	TRBV5-1	TRBJ1-5	many	-
CASSPRGGGTEAFF	TGTGCCAGCAGCCCCCGTGGGGGTGGCACTGAAGCTTTCTTT	TRBV7-3	TRBJ1-1	many	-
CASSHFSGGENNEQFF	TGCGCCAGCAGCCACTTTAGCGGGGGAGAAAACAATGAGCAGTTCTTC	TRBV4-3	TRBJ2-1	many	TRBD2
CASSLGRHTGELFF	TGTGCCAGCAGTTTGGGCAGACACACCGGGGAGCTGTTTTTT	TRBV12-3/TRBV12-4	TRBJ2-2	many	-
CASSLAASVQPQHF	TGTGCCAGCAGCTTGGCGGCCTCGGTTCAGCCCCAGCATTTT	TRBV5-5	TRBJ1-5	many	-
CASSFGTGGEQYF	TGTGCCAGCAGTTTTGGGACAGGGGGCGAGCAGTACTTC	TRBV12-3/TRBV12-4	TRBJ2-7	many	TRBD1
CASSPGQAAGGYTF	TGTGCCAGCAGTCCCGGACAGGCGGCGGGCGGCTACACCTTC	TRBV12-3/TRBV12-4	TRBJ1-2	many	TRBD1
CASSLGAGTENSPLHF	TGTGCCAGCAGTTTAGGGGCGGGGACAGAAAATTCACCCCTCCACTTT	TRBV12-3/TRBV12-4	TRBJ1-6	many	TRBD1
CASSLHFQQAGELFF	TGTGCCAGCAGCTTACACTTCCAACAGGCCGGGGAGCTGTTTTTT	TRBV5-5	TRBJ2-2	many	-
CASSLGRWVQGQRTGVLFF	TGTGCCAGCAGCTTGGGTCGGTGGGTGCAGGGCCAAAGGACCGGGGTGCTGTTTTTT	TRBV5-4	TRBJ2-2	-	-
CASSLRLDQPQHF	TGTGCCAGCAGCCTCCGGCTGGATCAGCCCCAGCATTTT	TRBV2	TRBJ1-5	many	-
CASSYSVPGANVLTF	TGTGCCAGCAGTTACTCGGTCCCTGGGGCCAACGTCCTGACTTTC	TRBV6-5	TRBJ2-6	many	-
CASRTISRDDEYGYTF	TGTGCCAGCAGAACAATTTCCCGGGACGATGAATATGGCTACACCTTC	TRBV7-9	TRBJ1-2	many	-
CASSFRSPTNEKLFF	TGTGCCAGCAGCTTCAGAAGCCCAACTAATGAAAAACTGTTTTTT	TRBV7-2	TRBJ1-4	many	-
CASSLEEGTAKFF	TGTGCCAGCAGCTTAGAGGAAGGGACAGCTAAGTTCTTC	TRBV7-3	TRBJ2-1	many	TRBD1
CASSLYHSHEQYF	TGCGCCAGCAGCTTGTACCATAGCCACGAGCAGTACTTC	TRBV5-1	TRBJ2-7	many	-
CSARGGTEQYF	TGCAGTGCTAGAGGCGGGACGGAGCAGTACTTC	TRBV20-1	TRBJ2-7	many	-
CASSSASRTADTGELFF	TGCGCCAGCAGCTCCGCCTCCCGGACGGCGGACACCGGGGAGCTGTTTTTT	TRBV5-1	TRBJ2-2	few	-
CASSAGLASYNEQFF	TGTGCCAGCAGCGCGGGACTAGCCAGTTACAATGAGCAGTTCTTC	TRBV5-4	TRBJ2-1	many	TRBD2
CASSQDGPRGEDGELFF	TGTGCCAGCAGCCAAGATGGCCCGAGGGGCGAAGACGGGGAGCTGTTTTTT	TRBV4-2	TRBJ2-2	many	-